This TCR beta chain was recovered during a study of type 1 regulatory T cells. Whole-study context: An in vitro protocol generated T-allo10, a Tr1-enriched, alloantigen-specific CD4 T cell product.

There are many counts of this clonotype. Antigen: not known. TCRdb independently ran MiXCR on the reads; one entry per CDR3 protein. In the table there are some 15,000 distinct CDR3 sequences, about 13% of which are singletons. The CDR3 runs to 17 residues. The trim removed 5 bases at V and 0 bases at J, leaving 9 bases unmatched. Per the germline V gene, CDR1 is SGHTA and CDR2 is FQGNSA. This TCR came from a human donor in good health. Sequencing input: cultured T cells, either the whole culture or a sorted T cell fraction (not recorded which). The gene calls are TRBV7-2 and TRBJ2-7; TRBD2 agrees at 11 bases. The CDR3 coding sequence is TGTGCCAGCAGCCGTGGGACTAGCGGCCAGAGCTCCTACGAGCAGTACTTC. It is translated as CASSRGTSGQSSYEQYF.